This T cell receptor (beta chain) was recovered during a study of T cell responses to AZD1222 COVID-19 vaccine. Study-level points and caveats: Reports indicate that nearly half of spike-specific TCRs are directed at unmutated variant regions. Donors, mostly white British, included more females; clonal diversity was possibly underestimated.

A note on this clone: No antigen is known for it.

CDR1 and CDR2 (germline): MNHNY, SVGAGI (reference sequence). Trimming took off 0 bases at V and 4 bases at J, with 12 bases between the two ends. The CDR3 loop spans 15 amino acids. Produced via immunoSEQ multiplex PCR; TCRdb's table is partial and in-frame only. The table records around 100,000 clones, 70% to 90% of them present only once. The source of this sequence is an adult in good health. The V gene is TRBV6-6, the J gene TRBJ1-1; perhaps TRBD1 as D (6 bases). This sample comprised peripheral blood, obtained on day 0 of AZD1222 vaccination. CDR3 DNA sequence: TGTGCCAGCAGTTACTCGAACAGGGCGGCCACTGAAGCTTTCTTT. Its translation: CASSYSNRAATEAFF.